This T cell receptor (beta chain) was recorded in a study of shared clonotypes between healthy human individuals (dated by TCRdb to 2020 to 2021). Regarding the complete study: The cohort comprised two women and a few men aged 18 to 49 years. For each donor, three plates each were used for CD4 naive and CD4 memory, two plates were used for CD8 naive, and one plate was used for CD8 memory. To estimate repertoire size and how much clonotype sharing occurs between individuals, the study deeply sequenced the blood TCR repertoires of 5 or 6 healthy adults. To increase sequencing depth and limit assay-specific biases, TCR repertoire library preparation and sequencing were carried out by different laboratories using diverse techniques. Per donor, leukapheresis produced somewhere between about 0.8 and 9 billion PBMCs.

Points on this clone: Its cognate antigen has yet to be identified. Base qualities are missing; no much larger clone stands one base away. The same CDR3 can be traced to other DNA sequences in this sample.

For CDR1 and CDR2, the germline V gene lists MDHEN and SYDVKM. V and J lose 3 bases and 5 bases, and a span of 10 bases separates them. The CDR3 runs 14 amino acids, cysteine and phenylalanine included. Only CDR3 DNA is held: 42 bases, read in frame from base 1. CD8 naive samples were obtained by positive selection for CCR7 among CD45RO-negative cells, yielding a CD45RA+CCR7+ population from which TemRA cells were excluded. Healthy HIV-negative adults with no recently reported acute infections or vaccinations were included as donors. Every donor was a Caucasian adult residing in Nashville, Tennessee, USA. After blood collection by leukapheresis, PBMCs were isolated using Ficoll-Histopaque density gradient centrifugation and then cryopreserved in the vapor phase of liquid nitrogen. Analytical flow cytometry was used to check the purity and quantity of every magnetically sorted T cell population. From each sorted fraction, genomic DNA was isolated and quantified by UV absorbance on a Nanodrop 2000c.

Using the deep immunoSEQ assay, multiplex PCR amplified TCR CDR3 regions from genomic DNA. Genomic DNA extracted from each cell subset was distributed evenly over all wells of several immunoSEQ 96-well plates, and each plate served as one replicate. For sorted subsets, each replicate PCR was loaded with 200 ng genomic DNA, equivalent to 30,000 to 35,000 T cell genomes. Purified libraries were measured with a Qubit 3.0 fluorometer, size-checked on a Bioanalyzer 2100, and measured again with the KAPA Library Quantification kit. Every immunoSEQ 96-well plate was sequenced on a separate single-read 150-cycle Illumina NextSeq 550 flow cell. As for how the authors treated the data: Because only junctional sequences without quality scores were contained in the immunoSEQ output, filtering matching that applied to full-length reads could not be performed. To assign V/J genes and CDR3, sequences were annotated against IMGT germline references using PyIR, a Python wrapper for IgBLAST v1.9. Any read was removed if the V/J assignment was weak (E-value above 1e-6), the CDR3 was missing, or the read contained stop codons, out-of-frame junctions, or ambiguous translated residues. A V3J clonotype was defined by an identical inferred V gene, J gene, and CDR3 amino acid sequence. Percentage overlap between repertoires was computed as shared unique clonotypes divided by the size of the smaller repertoire. RTK rarefaction, the Chao1 estimator, and Recon v2.1 estimates of unobserved clonotypes were used to assess repertoire richness. For all TCRbeta clonotypes obtained by the gDNA method from four donors, generation probabilities were computed with OLGA. In TCRdb, the immuneACCESS table is reduced to in-frame sequences with V and J assigned. These tables do not hold every clone; where another copy was compared, an unresolved V gene accounts for under half, and the others remain unexplained. V, J and clone size reflect that table, while D and trimming were determined from the DNA. Here the sample has about 1,900,000 clones; approximately 95% occur a single time. Together, the top ten hold around 1.2% of the sample.

What the authors observed across the whole study: When a handful of donors were compared, the shared fraction of clonotypes was 5% to 6.5% for naive CD4, approximately 3.5% for naive CD8, more than 2% for memory CD4, and less than 0.5% for memory CD8. The genetic and exposure-history diversity represented was limited by the small number of donors. Compared with non-shared clonotypes, the clonotypes found in all four sorted-subset donors had higher generation probabilities. Rarefaction of sorted-subset datasets indicated incomplete sequencing despite the large sequencing depth. Based on pairwise subsampling, the degree of clonotype sharing among donors was expected to be affected by sequencing depth. Naive subsets generally had larger estimated clonotype richness than memory subsets did. Sampling was restricted to blood, and TCR repertoires in tissue are likely to differ from TCR repertoires in blood.

The source is a man younger than 30 in good health. Material: naive CD8+ T cells sorted from blood. The sample's cell subset or site, from its label and the paper: CD45RA+CCR7+. This sequence uses TRBV28 and TRBJ2-2, with TRBD1 tentatively as D gene (6 bases match). CDR3 loop: CASSFLGGTGELFF. The bases are TGTGCCAGCAGTTTTTTAGGGGGTACCGGGGAGCTGTTTTTT.